This TCR beta chain was retrieved from a study of blood T cell repertoires in COVID-19. Study-level background: PBMCs, B-cell-depleted T cells, or T cells provided the cDNA or gDNA that made up the material.

There are 15 residues in the CDR3. Germline V CDR1 and CDR2: MNHEY, SMNVEV (reference sequence). V was trimmed by 5 bases and J by 7 bases, leaving 20 bases between them. Some clones are missing from TCRdb's copy, which holds only in-frame ones; the method was immunoSEQ multiplex PCR. The data show about 150,000 clones, with 91% seen just once and less than 0.6% held by the top ten. The sequencing sample was made of peripheral blood. The V call is TRBV27, the J call TRBJ1-1, with D perhaps matching TRBD1 (6 bases). The sequence derives from a man between 45 and 60 years old with acute or convalescent COVID-19. The CDR3 coding sequence is TGTGCCAGCAGTCTCAACGACAGGACCACTTTTGAAGCTTTCTTT. This encodes CASSLNDRTTFEAFF.